This passage covers 14 T cell receptor beta chains from one sample sequenced in a study of glioma-infiltrating T cells after dendritic cell vaccination. Clones were sequenced by immunoSEQ multiplex PCR, and TCRdb holds only the in-frame ones, with some missing. The repertoire consists of over 75,000 clones, with approximately 75% occurring once and the leading ten covering 2% to 2.5%. Time point indicated: after dendritic cell vaccination, including at tumor progression/relapse. The source was blood, collected after dendritic cell vaccination. These receptors were obtained from a human donor with glioblastoma.

The chain employs TRBV19 and TRBJ1-5; 10 nucleotides line up with TRBD1. Trimming took 5 bases from V and 4 from J; bases not matched to a gene: 8. The CDR3 runs 16 residues. CDR1 and CDR2 (germline): LNHDA, SQIVND (reference sequence). The CDR3 reads CASSPRQGARNQPQHF. The CDR3 nucleotides read TGTGCCAGTAGTCCCAGACAGGGGGCTAGGAATCAGCCCCAGCATTTT.

The chain couples TRBV5-4 to TRBJ2-3; D unresolved. V was cut by 1 base and J by 0 bases, with 12 bases left in between. The V gene's germline CDR1 is SGHNT and CDR2 YYREEE (reference sequence). This CDR3 is 16 amino acids long. The CDR3 DNA reads as TGTGCCAGCAGCTTGATAGGCGGCTCTAGCACAGATACGCAGTATTTT. Its protein is CASSLIGGSSTDTQYF. The whole variable domain, filled in from reference TRBV5-4 and TRBJ2-3, reads ETGVTQSPTHLIKTRGQQVTLRCSSQSGHNTVSWYQQALGQGPQFIFQYYREEENGRGNFPPRFSGLQFPNYSSELNVNALELDDSALYLCASSLIGGSSTDTQYFGPGTRLTVL.

The J gene is TRBJ2-7, the V gene TRBV6-5; possibly TRBD1 for D (6 bases). The germline gives CDR1 MNHEY, CDR2 SVGAGI. This CDR3 is built from 14 residues. Trimming cost V 6 bases and J 2 bases, with 14 bases left between them. The CDR3 loop is CASRLSRTAYEQYF. The CDR3 bases are TGTGCCAGCAGGCTCAGTCGGACAGCCTACGAGCAGTACTTC.

The chain has TRBV25-1 and TRBJ2-2; D uncertain. The CDR3 spans 13 residues. Trimming took 4 bases from V and 6 from J, leaving 9 bases between them. Germline assignment: CDR1 MGHDK and CDR2 SYGVNS. The CDR3 bases are TGTGCCAGCAGTGCTCAGTTGCCCGGGGAGCTGTTTTTT. Translating gives CASSAQLPGELFF.

The count of this clone is one. The chain carries TRBV13 and TRBJ2-3; no reliable D call. Germline V gene lookup returns CDR1 PRHDT and CDR2 FYEKMQ (reference sequence). This CDR3 spans 13 amino acids. V lost 6 bases to trimming and J lost 0 bases, with 7 bases between them. CDR3 residues: CASSTTSTDTQYF. CDR3 nucleotides: TGTGCCAGCAGTACGACTAGCACAGATACGCAGTATTTT.

The chain joins TRBV2 to TRBJ1-1; TRBD1 agrees at 7 bases. This CDR3 contains 14 residues. The ends lost 6 bases at V and 1 base at J; junction bases unmatched: 5. The V gene's germline CDR1 is SNHLY and CDR2 FYNNEI. CDR3 coding DNA: TGTGCCAGCAGCCCACGACAGGGGAACACTGAAGCTTTCTTT. Translated, it gives CASSPRQGNTEAFF.

V gene TRBV9 combines with J gene TRBJ2-5, with D possibly TRBD2 on 6 matching bases. The CDR3 loop spans 14 amino acids. With 2 bases removed from V and 4 bases from J, the gap between germline ends came to 12 bases. Germline CDR1 and CDR2: SGDLS and YYNGEE. This CDR3 is CASSVYGRGETQYF. The CDR3 DNA sequence: TGTGCCAGCAGCGTTTACGGGAGAGGAGAGACCCAGTACTTC.

This chain links TRBV7-9 with TRBJ1-3; D is unclear. V gave up 5 bases and J gave up 4 bases, with 18 bases separating them. CDR1 SEHNR and CDR2 FQNEAQ come from the germline V gene (reference sequence). This CDR3 is built from 16 residues. CDR3 sequence reads: CASSPTVPTQGNTIYF. The CDR3 nucleotides are TGTGCCAGCAGCCCCACAGTCCCCACACAGGGAAACACCATATATTTT.

The chain carries TRBV5-1 and TRBJ1-1; 7 nucleotides agree with TRBD1. The CDR3 is 17 residues long. Losses at the gene ends were 0 bases for V and 0 bases for J; bases not matched to a gene: 8. Germline V gene data show CDR1 as SGHRS and CDR2 as YFSETQ. CDR3 bases: TGCGCCAGCAGCTTGGGACAGGGTCAAGGTTTGAACACTGAAGCTTTCTTT. This gives the protein CASSLGQGQGLNTEAFF. The variable domain in full, with the rest retrieved from reference TRBV5-1 and TRBJ1-1, is KAGVTQTPRYLIKTRGQQVTLSCSPISGHRSVSWYQQTPGQGLQFLFEYFSETQRNKGNFPGRFSGRQFSNSRSEMNVSTLELGDSALYLCASSLGQGQGLNTEAFFGQGTRLTVV.

V is TRBV19 and J is TRBJ2-1; maybe TRBD2 (6 bases). Germline V lookup: CDR1 LNHDA, CDR2 SQIVND (reference sequence). Trimming took 4 bases from V and 5 from J, leaving 18 bases between them. The CDR3 consists of 16 residues. CDR3 DNA: TGTGCCAGTAGTACTCAAGCCGGGACTGTCAACAATGAGCAGTTCTTC. This sequence encodes CASSTQAGTVNNEQFF. Full variable domain (rest looked up from reference TRBV19 and TRBJ2-1): DGGITQSPKYLFRKEGQNVTLSCEQNLNHDAMYWYRQDPGQGLRLIYYSQIVNDFQKGDIAEGYSVSREKKESFPLTVTSAQKNPTAFYLCASSTQAGTVNNEQFFGPGTRLTVL.

This rearrangement joins TRBV5-1 to TRBJ2-5; 11 nucleotides line up with TRBD2. Germline V gives CDR1 SGHRS, CDR2 YFSETQ. CDR3 size: 15 residues. V shed 4 bases and J 6 bases; nucleotides not matched to a gene: 8. This chain's CDR3 is CASSAESSGGQTQYF. The DNA of the CDR3 is TGCGCCAGCAGCGCGGAGTCTAGCGGGGGGCAGACCCAGTACTTC. Variable domain in full (rest from reference TRBV5-1 and TRBJ2-5): KAGVTQTPRYLIKTRGQQVTLSCSPISGHRSVSWYQQTPGQGLQFLFEYFSETQRNKGNFPGRFSGRQFSNSRSEMNVSTLELGDSALYLCASSAESSGGQTQYFGPGTRLLVL.

V usage is TRBV6-5 and J usage is TRBJ1-2, with a tentative D call TRBD1 (6 bases). The CDR3 runs to 13 residues. Germline V gene data show CDR1 as MNHEY and CDR2 as SVGAGI. Trimming removed 3 bases from V and 7 bases from J, with 12 bases in between. Here the CDR3 reads CASSYKGVGGYTF. CDR3 sequence (DNA): TGTGCCAGCAGTTATAAGGGGGTGGGTGGCTACACCTTC.

The rearrangement links TRBV6-6 to TRBJ2-2, with 10 bases matching TRBD2. Germline CDR1 MNHNY, CDR2 SVGAGI (reference sequence). This CDR3 region has 15 residues. Trimming at V came to 6 bases and at J to 7 bases, leaving 8 bases not matched to a gene. The DNA for the CDR3 is TGTGCCAGCAGGGCTAGCGGGGGAAAGGACGGGGAGCTGTTTTTT. Translation: CASRASGGKDGELFF.

This chain uses TRBV5-1 with TRBJ2-1; D might be TRBD2 (5 bases). Germline V gene sequence: CDR1 SGHRS, CDR2 YFSETQ. V lost 4 bases to trimming and J lost 2 bases, with 10 bases between them. The CDR3 runs to 14 residues. Written as DNA, the CDR3 is TGCGCCAGCAGCAGGAGCGGACCCTACAATGAGCAGTTCTTC. It codes for CASSRSGPYNEQFF.